Below, 8 T cell receptor beta chains from the same sample are listed, as sequenced in a study of OX40 agonist ivuxolimab in advanced cancers. The table came from immunoSEQ multiplex PCR; TCRdb's copy has only in-frame clones and leaves some out. Of about 80,000 clones detected, around 87% appear once; the ten largest clones hold approximately 0.3%. The sequencing used CD4+ or CD8+ T cells sorted from blood, collected in a trial of the OX40 agonist ivuxolimab. Every receptor here comes from an adult with an advanced solid tumor such as melanoma, head and neck, liver or kidney cancer.

This clone has only one observation. The chain carries TRBV5-1 and TRBJ2-6, with unresolved D. The CDR3 spans 15 residues. The germline V gene has CDR1 SGHRS and CDR2 YFSETQ. V gave up 1 base and J gave up 1 base, with 6 bases separating them. This CDR3 is CASSLTVSGANVLTF. In nucleotides, the CDR3 is TGCGCCAGCAGCTTGACGGTTTCTGGGGCCAACGTCCTGACTTTC.

This clone was detected a few times. The chain is built from TRBV6-5 and TRBJ1-1, with D possibly being TRBD1 (5 bases). Germline values: CDR1 MNHEY, CDR2 SVGAGI. V dropped 4 bases and J dropped 8 bases, with 14 bases sitting between them. The CDR3 covers 13 residues. The CDR3 protein is CASSFYRYREAFF. The CDR3 bases are TGTGCCAGCAGTTTCTACAGGTACCGAGAAGCTTTCTTT.

The chain has TRBV7-2 and TRBJ1-2; D not resolved. The CDR3 spans 14 residues. V lost 1 base and J lost 8, with 14 bases in between. Germline V gives CDR1 SGHTA, CDR2 FQGNSA. The CDR3: CASSLGVLSVGYTF. The CDR3 nucleotides read TGTGCCAGCAGCTTAGGGGTCCTTTCGGTCGGCTACACCTTC.

The chain employs TRBV4-1 and TRBJ2-5; 9 bases fit TRBD2. The CDR3 runs to 18 residues. From germline, CDR1 is MGHRA and CDR2 YSYEKL. The V gene end was trimmed by 0 bases and the J gene end by 4 bases; junction bases not matched to a gene: 12. CDR3 in DNA: TGCGCCAGCAGCCAAGATAGAATTAGCGGGGGACGGGGAGAGACCCAGTACTTC. This encodes CASSQDRISGGRGETQYF.

The rearrangement joins TRBV18 to TRBJ1-1, with a tentative D call TRBD1 (6 bases). This CDR3 spans 13 amino acids. With 4 bases removed from V and 4 bases from J, the gap between germline ends came to 10 bases. Looked up from germline, CDR1 is KGHSH and CDR2 is LQKENI. The CDR3 protein is CASSQDRGTEAFF. The CDR3 DNA is TGTGCCAGCTCACAGGACAGAGGCACTGAAGCTTTCTTT.

V and J are TRBV30 and TRBJ2-5; 11 bases align to TRBD1. CDR1 and CDR2 from the germline V gene are GTSNPN and SVGIG (reference sequence). After removal of 5 bases from V and 4 bases from J, the junction contained 9 bases not matched to a gene. This CDR3 is 15 amino acids long. CDR3 region: CAWDPGTGGVETQYF. CDR3 sequence (DNA): TGTGCCTGGGACCCCGGGACAGGGGGAGTAGAGACCCAGTACTTC.

The chain combines TRBV6-5 with TRBJ2-2; 7 bases are shared with TRBD1. The CDR3 sequence is 15 residues long. CDR1 and CDR2 from the germline V gene are MNHEY and SVGAGI. Trimming at V came to 5 bases and at J to 3 bases, leaving 6 bases not matched to a gene. CDR3 nucleotides: TGTGCCAGCAGTCCCAACAGGGGTGACACCGGGGAGCTGTTTTTT. Translated, it gives CASSPNRGDTGELFF.

This clone occurred a few times. The rearrangement uses TRBV5-1 and TRBJ1-6; tentative D call: TRBD1 (6 bases). This CDR3 spans 15 amino acids. Trimming pared 0 bases from V and 6 bases from J, leaving 10 bases between. Germline V lookup: CDR1 SGHRS, CDR2 YFSETQ. The DNA for the CDR3 is TGCGCCAGCAGCTTGGCCAGGGGTTTTAATTCACCCCTCCACTTT. It yields the protein CASSLARGFNSPLHF.